Below, 23 T cell receptor beta chains from the same sample are listed, as sequenced in a study of shared clonotypes between healthy human individuals. Naive CD8 cells, CD45RO-negative and positively selected for CCR7, excluded terminally differentiated effector memory CD45RA+ cells. The assay was immunoSEQ multiplex PCR, and TCRdb's table has in-frame clones only and misses some. The sample lists roughly 2,000,000 clones; 90% to 95% were seen once. The sequenced sample consisted of naive CD8+ T cells from PBMCs. The receptors here all came from a man in his late teens or twenties in good health. Some clones in this sample may be carry-over from other donors' samples.

The chain recombines TRBV7-9 with TRBJ2-1, with 10 bases fitting TRBD2. The CDR3 has 17 amino acids. Germline assignment: CDR1 SEHNR and CDR2 FQNEAQ (reference sequence). Losses at the gene ends were 10 bases for V and 1 base for J; bases not matched to a gene: 13. The CDR3 DNA follows: TGTGCCACCCCTGGGCTAGCGGGAGTGTCTTCCTACAATGAGCAGTTCTTC. This sequence encodes CATPGLAGVSSYNEQFF.

The V gene is TRBV9, the J gene TRBJ1-3; 7 bases map to TRBD1. Germline loops: CDR1 SGDLS, CDR2 YYNGEE. The CDR3 extends over 15 amino acids. The trim removed 0 bases at V and 4 bases at J, leaving 4 bases unmatched. As DNA, the CDR3 is TGTGCCAGCAGCGTAGGCGCAGGGGGAGGAAACACCATATATTTT. Encoded protein: CASSVGAGGGNTIYF.

This clone was picked up one time. The chain carries TRBV19 and TRBJ1-5; D gene ambiguous. Trimming took 5 bases from V and 5 from J, leaving 13 bases between them. The CDR3 is made up of 14 amino acids. From germline, CDR1 is LNHDA and CDR2 SQIVND (reference sequence). In nucleotides, the CDR3 is TGTGCCAGTAGTTGGAGAGGGAACCATCAGCCCCAGCATTTT. It is translated as CASSWRGNHQPQHF.

The J gene is TRBJ1-4, the V gene TRBV7-9, with D perhaps TRBD1 (6 bases). Germline assignment: CDR1 SEHNR and CDR2 FQNEAQ (reference sequence). The CDR3 is made up of 17 amino acids. V gave up 0 bases and J gave up 8 bases, with 19 bases separating them. CDR3 residues: CASSLARGQPPGEKLFF. The CDR3 nucleotides are TGTGCCAGCAGCTTAGCGCGGGGACAACCCCCGGGAGAAAAACTGTTTTTT.

The chain joins TRBV7-8 to TRBJ2-1; the match to TRBD1 covers 10 bases. The CDR3 sequence is 14 residues long. V was clipped by 7 bases and J by 6 bases; unmatched bases: 6. The germline V gene encodes CDR1 SGHVS and CDR2 FQNEAQ. CDR3 DNA sequence: TGTGCCAGCATCCGGGACAGGGGTGCCAATGAGCAGTTCTTC. It is translated as CASIRDRGANEQFF.

The gene calls are TRBV28 and TRBJ2-1, with D uncertain. This CDR3 is 13 amino acids long. Trimming shortened V by 2 bases and J by 7 bases, and 9 bases separated the two germline ends. CDR1 and CDR2 (germline): MDHEN, SYDVKM. The CDR3 region is CASSLGPRNEQFF. DNA for the CDR3: TGTGCCAGCAGTTTAGGCCCTAGGAATGAGCAGTTCTTC. The whole variable domain, remainder taken from reference TRBV28 and TRBJ2-1, is DVKVTQSSRYLVKRTGEKVFLECVQDMDHENMFWYRQDPGLGLRLIYFSYDVKMKEKGDIPEGYSVSREKKERFSLILESASTNQTSMYLCASSLGPRNEQFFGPGTRLTVL.

The rearrangement links TRBV15 to TRBJ2-7; D unclear. The V and J ends lost 5 bases and 0 bases respectively, with 14 bases between them. Germline lookup yields CDR1 LNHNV and CDR2 YYDKDF (reference sequence). This CDR3 is built from 15 residues. The CDR3 sequence: CATSPSVGDSYEQYF. In DNA form, the CDR3 reads TGTGCCACCAGCCCCTCGGTTGGGGACTCCTACGAGCAGTACTTC.

The chain recombines TRBV2 with TRBJ2-5, with 7 bases matching TRBD1. Germline-derived CDR1 and CDR2 are SNHLY and FYNNEI. V trimming: 2 bases; J trimming: 3 bases; junction bases outside the gene matches: 0. The CDR3 has 13 residues. CDR3 amino acids: CASSETGEETQYF. CDR3 nucleotides: TGTGCCAGCAGTGAAACAGGGGAAGAGACCCAGTACTTC.

The chain recombines TRBV10-3 with TRBJ2-1; 11 bases match TRBD2. V trimming: 7 bases; J trimming: 8 bases; junction bases outside the gene matches: 10. Germline V CDR1 and CDR2: ENHRY, SYGVKD. CDR3 length: 15 residues. CDR3 loop: CAIKLAGAPGDEQFF. The CDR3 nucleotides are TGTGCCATCAAACTAGCGGGAGCCCCGGGGGATGAGCAGTTCTTC.

The chain couples TRBV29-1 to TRBJ2-2; D call uncertain. Trimming pared 6 bases from V and 3 bases from J, leaving 8 bases between. The CDR3 runs to 12 residues. Germline V CDR1 and CDR2: SQVTM, ANQGSEA. The CDR3 nucleotides read TGCAGCGTACTGACCTACACCGGGGAGCTGTTTTTT. This translates into CSVLTYTGELFF.

This chain uses TRBV5-5 with TRBJ1-1; unclear D gene. Trimming stripped 5 bases from V and 1 base from J, with 9 bases between. Germline V lookup: CDR1 SGHKS, CDR2 YYEKEE (reference sequence). This CDR3 comprises 13 residues. The CDR3 here is CASRRRSNTEAFF. CDR3 coding DNA: TGTGCCAGCAGGCGGCGGTCGAACACTGAAGCTTTCTTT.

The V gene is TRBV11-2, the J gene TRBJ2-7; tentative D call: TRBD2 (6 bases). The V gene's germline CDR1 is SGHAT and CDR2 FQNNGV. V was clipped by 1 base and J by 3 bases, with 13 bases between them. This CDR3 has 15 residues. The CDR3 DNA reads TGTGCCAGCAGCTTAGGGGGAGGTCCCTACTACGAGCAGTACTTC. Protein: CASSLGGGPYYEQYF.

The V gene is TRBV9, the J gene TRBJ2-4, with D tentatively TRBD1 or TRBD2 (6 bases each). Germline V gene sequence: CDR1 SGDLS, CDR2 YYNGEE. The CDR3 spans 15 residues. The V and J ends lost 4 bases and 8 bases respectively, with 19 bases between them. DNA for the CDR3: TGTGCCAGCAGCCCAGGAGGGGGTGCTGAGGACATTCAGTACTTC. Translated: CASSPGGGAEDIQYF.

As regards this clone: This sample includes further DNA sequences coding for the same CDR3. The chain combines TRBV28 with TRBJ2-3; no definite D call. The V gene lost 5 bases and the J gene lost 1 base, with 4 bases spanning the gap. The CDR3 spans 12 residues. CDR1 is MDHEN and CDR2 is SYDVKM in the germline V gene. The CDR3 sequence: CASSPGTDTQYF. In nucleotides, the CDR3 is TGTGCCAGCAGTCCCGGCACAGATACGCAGTATTTT.

This clone was counted only a few times. V usage is TRBV25-1 and J usage is TRBJ1-5; D is perhaps TRBD1 (5 bases). CDR1 MGHDK and CDR2 SYGVNS come from the germline V gene. V shed 6 bases and J shed 4 bases, with 10 bases lying between them. CDR3 length: 13 amino acids. The CDR3 DNA follows: TGTGCCAGCAGCCCTCGGGGGAATCAGCCCCAGCATTTT. Protein product: CASSPRGNQPQHF.

This clone was recorded only once. The chain links TRBV9 to TRBJ1-1; the D is unclear. V gave up 6 bases and J gave up 1 base, with 13 bases separating them. Germline-derived CDR1 and CDR2 are SGDLS and YYNGEE. The CDR3 covers 14 residues. The CDR3 loop reads CASTPLNWNTEAFF. The CDR3 region has the DNA TGTGCCAGCACCCCCTTGAATTGGAACACTGAAGCTTTCTTT.

V and J are TRBV7-9 and TRBJ1-3; tentative D call: TRBD1 (6 bases). The V and J ends lost 7 bases and 2 bases respectively, with 18 bases between them. This CDR3 comprises 16 residues. Germline V gives CDR1 SEHNR, CDR2 FQNEAQ (reference sequence). CDR3: CASNPPRGAAGNTIYF. The CDR3 coding sequence is TGTGCCAGCAACCCTCCAAGGGGGGCGGCTGGAAACACCATATATTTT.

This chain links TRBV27 with TRBJ2-5; TRBD2 aligns across 7 bases. V was pared by 6 bases and J by 2 bases, with 6 bases of the junction left unmatched. Germline V CDR1 and CDR2: MNHEY, SMNVEV (reference sequence). CDR3 length: 14 amino acids. CDR3 coding DNA: TGTGCCAGCAGAGTCCACGGGAGGCAAGAGACCCAGTACTTC. It specifies CASRVHGRQETQYF.

The rearrangement links TRBV9 to TRBJ2-2, with 9 bases lining up with TRBD2. The V gene's germline CDR1 is SGDLS and CDR2 YYNGEE. Trimming took 0 bases from V and 6 from J; bases not matched to a gene: 6. The CDR3 covers 16 residues. The CDR3 DNA sequence: TGTGCCAGCAGCGTAGAGAGTAGCGGGAGCGCCGGGGAGCTGTTTTTT. It codes for CASSVESSGSAGELFF.

The rearrangement uses TRBV7-9 and TRBJ2-7; 7 positions agree with TRBD2. V was pared by 8 bases and J by 3 bases, with 4 bases of the junction left unmatched. Per the germline V gene, CDR1 is SEHNR and CDR2 is FQNEAQ (reference sequence). There are 12 residues in the CDR3. The CDR3 protein is CASGEGNYEQYF. The CDR3 nucleotides are TGTGCCAGCGGGGAGGGCAACTACGAGCAGTACTTC. Combining the CDR3 with reference TRBV7-9 and TRBJ2-7 gives the whole variable domain DTGVSQNPRHKITKRGQNVTFRCDPISEHNRLYWYRQTLGQGPEFLTYFQNEAQLEKSRLLSDRFSAERPKGSFSTLEIQRTEQGDSAMYLCASGEGNYEQYFGPGTRLTVT.

J is TRBJ1-1 and V is TRBV9; D call uncertain. V lost 1 base and J lost 1, with 11 bases in between. The CDR3 is made up of 15 amino acids. The germline V gene has CDR1 SGDLS and CDR2 YYNGEE. CDR3 nucleotide sequence: TGTGCCAGCAGCGTAATAACACAGAAGAACACTGAAGCTTTCTTT. Its protein product is CASSVITQKNTEAFF.

The V call is TRBV4-3, the J call TRBJ2-7; D assignment may be TRBD1 or TRBD2 (7 bases each). CDR1 LGHNA and CDR2 YSLEER come from the germline V gene. Trimming stripped 0 bases from V and 4 bases from J, with 16 bases between. CDR3 size: 16 residues. CDR3 loop: CASSQELGRGGYEQYF. In DNA form, the CDR3 reads TGCGCCAGCAGCCAAGAATTGGGCAGGGGGGGGTACGAGCAGTACTTC.

The gene calls are TRBV15 and TRBJ2-7; 7 bases are shared with TRBD1. Per germline, CDR1 LNHNV and CDR2 YYDKDF (reference sequence). Losses at the gene ends were 0 bases for V and 2 bases for J; bases not matched to a gene: 7. The CDR3 has 16 amino acids. Written as DNA, the CDR3 is TGTGCCACCAGCAGAGACAGGACAGGCTACCCCTACGAGCAGTACTTC. Translated: CATSRDRTGYPYEQYF.